The rows below give T cell receptor beta chains drawn from one sample of a study of cytomegalovirus exposure and HLA in healthy donors. This table comes from immunoSEQ multiplex PCR, and its TCRdb copy is limited to in-frame clones, with some not included. The data show around 200,000 clones, more than 65% seen once. The sequencing input was PBMCs. These receptors were collected from a woman aged 18-35 years in good health and CMV-seropositive. Both conserved end residues are trimmed from each CDR3. Each record gives: clone size, J gene, V gene, CDR3 protein. Not every row has a clone size; where given, it reads once, few, many or a size class.

abundance: NA; j_gene: TRBJ1-5; v_gene: TRBV19; CDR3aa: ASSISSNQPQH
abundance: NA; j_gene: TRBJ2-7; v_gene: TRBV27; CDR3aa: ASSVPDRPYEQY
abundance: NA; j_gene: TRBJ1-5; v_gene: TRBV27; CDR3aa: ASSFRSNQPQH
abundance: NA; j_gene: TRBJ2-5; v_gene: TRBV9; CDR3aa: ASSVGRLGQEETQY
abundance: few; j_gene: TRBJ1-6; v_gene: TRBV6-1; CDR3aa: ASRDQGRNSPLH
abundance: NA; j_gene: TRBJ2-2; v_gene: TRBV7-2; CDR3aa: ASSKETGELF
abundance: NA; j_gene: TRBJ2-7; v_gene: TRBV6-6; CDR3aa: ASRDFRKLSYEQY
abundance: NA; j_gene: TRBJ1-4; v_gene: TRBV5-6; CDR3aa: ASQFDSGNEKLF
abundance: NA; j_gene: TRBJ1-2; v_gene: TRBV29-1; CDR3aa: SVEDLTGYYGYT
abundance: NA; j_gene: TRBJ1-5; v_gene: TRBV10-2; CDR3aa: ASSEGATQPQH
abundance: NA; j_gene: TRBJ2-7; v_gene: TRBV5-1; CDR3aa: ASSPPSYEQY
abundance: NA; j_gene: TRBJ2-3; v_gene: TRBV9; CDR3aa: ASSVWRLAGPDTQY
abundance: NA; j_gene: TRBJ2-2; v_gene: TRBV6-5; CDR3aa: ASSYSISRGTGELF
abundance: few; j_gene: TRBJ2-7; v_gene: TRBV2; CDR3aa: ASRAGLGRPYEQY
abundance: NA; j_gene: TRBJ2-7; v_gene: TRBV7-9; CDR3aa: ASSSRRLAGGRSDEQY
abundance: NA; j_gene: TRBJ1-6; v_gene: TRBV5-1; CDR3aa: ASSIPVWGTGTSPLH
abundance: NA; j_gene: TRBJ2-7; v_gene: TRBV7-2; CDR3aa: ASSLLVGSSYEQY
abundance: NA; j_gene: TRBJ1-1; v_gene: TRBV7-9; CDR3aa: ASSQQGVTEAF
abundance: NA; j_gene: TRBJ1-2; v_gene: TRBV7-2; CDR3aa: ASSPRRGYGYT
abundance: few; j_gene: TRBJ1-2; v_gene: TRBV20-1; CDR3aa: SANTASGYT
abundance: few; j_gene: TRBJ1-2; v_gene: TRBV7-3; CDR3aa: ASSQTGSGGYT
abundance: NA; j_gene: TRBJ1-6; v_gene: TRBV7-9; CDR3aa: ASSSPGEWGSPLH
abundance: NA; j_gene: TRBJ1-2; v_gene: TRBV27; CDR3aa: ASSLSIAAGASRGYT
abundance: NA; j_gene: TRBJ1-1; v_gene: TRBV7-9; CDR3aa: ASSWATGDLTEAF
abundance: NA; j_gene: TRBJ2-3; v_gene: TRBV2; CDR3aa: ASSEYPRTSPADTQY
abundance: NA; j_gene: TRBJ1-5; v_gene: TRBV5-6; CDR3aa: ASSFGGGGSNQPQH
abundance: NA; j_gene: TRBJ2-2; v_gene: TRBV5-4; CDR3aa: ASSLVDGTGELF
abundance: NA; j_gene: TRBJ2-3; v_gene: TRBV7-9; CDR3aa: ASSYGTFGGVDTQY
abundance: NA; j_gene: TRBJ1-5; v_gene: TRBV9; CDR3aa: ASAAGEGQPQH
abundance: NA; j_gene: TRBJ2-1; v_gene: TRBV7-9; CDR3aa: ASSFLAGEYNEQF
abundance: NA; j_gene: TRBJ2-3; v_gene: TRBV19; CDR3aa: ASTPRAGGDTQY
abundance: NA; j_gene: TRBJ2-5; v_gene: TRBV9; CDR3aa: ASSVDGRGGLPETQY
abundance: NA; j_gene: TRBJ2-7; v_gene: TRBV4-1; CDR3aa: ASSHPGQGGYEQY
abundance: NA; j_gene: TRBJ1-1; v_gene: TRBV7-2; CDR3aa: ASSLQGSITEAF
abundance: NA; j_gene: TRBJ1-4; v_gene: TRBV13; CDR3aa: ASSLGHSEKLF
abundance: NA; j_gene: TRBJ2-3; v_gene: TRBV2; CDR3aa: ASRTGGLSTDTQY
abundance: NA; j_gene: TRBJ2-7; v_gene: TRBV5-6; CDR3aa: ASSRRGGVYEQY
abundance: NA; j_gene: TRBJ2-7; v_gene: TRBV7-9; CDR3aa: ASSFGTSSYEQY
abundance: NA; j_gene: TRBJ2-2; v_gene: TRBV7-9; CDR3aa: ASRPGQASSGELF
abundance: NA; j_gene: TRBJ2-1; v_gene: TRBV13; CDR3aa: ASSGGGAREQF
abundance: once; j_gene: TRBJ2-1; v_gene: TRBV7-2; CDR3aa: ASSLGVAGGREYNEQF
abundance: once; j_gene: TRBJ2-1; v_gene: TRBV27; CDR3aa: ASSATGLPYNEQF
abundance: NA; j_gene: TRBJ1-1; v_gene: TRBV5-1; CDR3aa: ASSIDRNTEAF
abundance: many; j_gene: TRBJ2-7; v_gene: TRBV11-2; CDR3aa: ASSPAREQY
abundance: NA; j_gene: TRBJ2-5; v_gene: TRBV2; CDR3aa: ASSPGQGFGETQY
abundance: once; j_gene: TRBJ2-1; v_gene: TRBV5-1; CDR3aa: ASSLGTSGALNNEQF
abundance: NA; j_gene: TRBJ2-2; v_gene: TRBV11-2; CDR3aa: ASSLNAGGGRATGELF
abundance: NA; j_gene: TRBJ2-1; v_gene: TRBV11-2; CDR3aa: ASSPLGQASYNEQF
abundance: NA; j_gene: TRBJ1-3; v_gene: TRBV4-2; CDR3aa: ASSQDRTGGNTIY
abundance: NA; j_gene: TRBJ2-1; v_gene: TRBV5-1; CDR3aa: ASRAGTGANEQF
abundance: few; j_gene: TRBJ1-2; v_gene: TRBV6-1; CDR3aa: ASSEVLRGGYT
abundance: NA; j_gene: TRBJ2-7; v_gene: TRBV7-9; CDR3aa: ASSREGVGEQY
abundance: once; j_gene: TRBJ1-1; v_gene: TRBV18; CDR3aa: ASSPTGYSEAF
abundance: NA; j_gene: TRBJ1-1; v_gene: TRBV18; CDR3aa: ASSKGQGAF
abundance: NA; j_gene: TRBJ1-5; v_gene: TRBV10-3; CDR3aa: AISDPVAGFGQPQH